These 24 T cell receptor beta chains originate from one sample sequenced in a study of T cells after posttransplantation cyclophosphamide. The data were produced by immunoSEQ multiplex PCR, yet TCRdb's version contains in-frame clones alone and is incomplete. The sample contains around 24,000 clones, none of them singletons. What was sequenced was PBMCs. These receptors all stem from an older woman in good health, CMV-negative, and a related stem cell transplant donor.

The chain links TRBV7-2 to TRBJ2-1, with 14 bases that match TRBD2. CDR1 SGHTA and CDR2 FQGNSA come from the germline V gene. The CDR3 is 16 residues long. V shed 3 bases, J shed 8 bases, and the junction held 6 bases outside the gene matches. The CDR3 sequence is CASSFSRLAGGDEQFF. CDR3 nucleotide sequence: TGTGCCAGCAGCTTTTCCCGACTAGCGGGGGGGGATGAGCAGTTCTTC.

This clone has at least ten counts. The rearrangement joins TRBV5-6 to TRBJ1-2, with 8 bases identical to TRBD1. Germline V gene data show CDR1 as SGHDT and CDR2 as YYEEEE. CDR3 length: 14 residues. V gave up 4 bases and J gave up 8 bases; unmatched junction bases: 10. The CDR3 bases are TGTGCCAGCAGCCCCGGACAGGGACGGAAGGGCTACACCTTC. Translated, it gives CASSPGQGRKGYTF.

At least ten counts were recorded for this clone. The rearrangement links TRBV10-3 to TRBJ2-7, with 11 bases matching TRBD2. The V gene end was trimmed by 6 bases and the J gene end by 3 bases; junction bases not matched to a gene: 1. The length of the CDR3 is 13 residues. From germline, CDR1 is ENHRY and CDR2 SYGVKD. The CDR3 here is CAIRGTSGYEQYF. In nucleotides, the CDR3 is TGTGCCATCAGAGGGACTAGCGGCTACGAGCAGTACTTC.

This clone was recorded many times. The chain has TRBV5-1 and TRBJ2-7; 10 bases fit TRBD2. Germline values: CDR1 SGHRS, CDR2 YFSETQ. The CDR3 runs to 15 residues. V was pared by 6 bases and J by 0 bases, with 6 bases of the junction left unmatched. The CDR3 region is CASNPQREGSYEQYF. CDR3 DNA: TGCGCCAGCAACCCCCAGCGGGAGGGCTCCTACGAGCAGTACTTC.

In its sample, this clone was seen many times. The chain joins TRBV7-6 to TRBJ2-5; 7 positions agree with TRBD1. CDR3 length: 14 residues. Germline V CDR1 and CDR2: SGHVS, FNYEAQ. Trimming removed 6 bases from V and 4 bases from J; junction bases left unmatched: 8. CDR3 in DNA: TGTGCCAGCAGTTCGGACAGGCTCCTAGAGACCCAGTACTTC. Translation: CASSSDRLLETQYF.

This clone was recorded at least ten times. The gene calls are TRBV27 and TRBJ1-2; 7 positions agree with TRBD1. V lost 0 bases to trimming and J lost 2 bases; unmatched junction nucleotides: 6. The CDR3 totals 16 residues. The V gene's germline CDR1 is MNHEY and CDR2 SMNVEV (reference sequence). CDR3 protein: CASSLSGWGQNYGYTF. In nucleotides, the CDR3 is TGTGCCAGCAGTTTATCGGGCTGGGGACAGAACTATGGCTACACCTTC.

By share of the sample, this clone is medium-sized (0.01 to 0.1%). The chain carries TRBV19 and TRBJ1-1, with D perhaps TRBD1 (5 bases). Between the trimmed V and J ends, which lost 4 bases and 6 bases, there was a span of 6 bases. CDR1 and CDR2 from the germline V gene are LNHDA and SQIVND (reference sequence). The CDR3 contains 11 residues. As DNA, the CDR3 is TGTGCCAGTAGTACACAGGCTGAAGCTTTCTTT. Amino acids: CASSTQAEAFF.

This clone was recorded at least ten times. The chain combines TRBV19 with TRBJ1-2; D is possibly TRBD1 (6 bases). The CDR3 length is 14 residues. V was pared by 2 bases and J by 6 bases, with 13 bases between. Germline CDR1 reads LNHDA; CDR2 reads SQIVND (reference sequence). CDR3 coding DNA: TGTGCCAGTAGTATATCGACAGGTCTGGATGGCTACACCTTC. Amino acid sequence: CASSISTGLDGYTF.

At least ten counts were recorded for this clone. The chain joins TRBV7-3 to TRBJ2-5, with D unclear. Trimming removed 1 base from V and 3 bases from J, with 6 bases in between. Germline V gene sequence: CDR1 SGHTA, CDR2 FQGTGA. The CDR3 runs to 13 residues. The CDR3 reads CASSLSNKETQYF. The CDR3 DNA reads as TGTGCCAGCAGCTTAAGTAATAAAGAGACCCAGTACTTC.

This clone showed up many times. The chain is built from TRBV10-3 and TRBJ1-2, with D unclear. The ends were cut back, 1 base at V and 3 bases at J, with 6 bases in the middle. Germline CDR1 and CDR2: ENHRY and SYGVKD. This CDR3 spans 13 amino acids. CDR3 DNA: TGTGCCATCAGTGAGTTCGGGGACTATGGCTACACCTTC. As protein: CAISEFGDYGYTF.

There are many counts of this clone. The rearrangement uses TRBV9 and TRBJ2-7, with D perhaps TRBD1 (6 bases). Germline assignment: CDR1 SGDLS and CDR2 YYNGEE. The CDR3 loop spans 14 amino acids. Trimming cost V 3 bases and J 6 bases, with 16 bases left between them. DNA of the CDR3: TGTGCCAGCAGCGAAACTTCAGGGGTAGGCGAGCAGTACTTC. Translation: CASSETSGVGEQYF. The full variable domain, rest sourced from reference TRBV9 and TRBJ2-7, is DSGVTQTPKHLITATGQRVTLRCSPRSGDLSVYWYQQSLDQGLQFLIQYYNGEERAKGNILERFSAQQFPDLHSELNLSSLELGDSALYFCASSETSGVGEQYFGPGTRLTVT.

This clone was observed at least ten times. The chain couples TRBV5-6 to TRBJ1-5; TRBD1 might be the D (6 bases). Trimming left V 4 bases short and J 3 bases short, with 11 bases between. The V gene's germline CDR1 is SGHDT and CDR2 YYEEEE. The CDR3 is 14 residues long. CDR3 region: CASSNRVLNQPQHF. CDR3 DNA sequence: TGTGCCAGCAGCAACAGGGTTCTCAATCAGCCCCAGCATTTT.

This clone was counted many times. V is TRBV15 and J is TRBJ2-2, with 9 positions matching TRBD1. Per the germline V gene, CDR1 is LNHNV and CDR2 is YYDKDF (reference sequence). The CDR3 is 16 amino acids. V was clipped by 2 bases and J by 6 bases; unmatched bases: 7. As DNA, the CDR3 is TGTGCCACCAGCAGATCCCGGGACAGGGTCCCCGGGGAGCTGTTTTTT. Amino acid sequence: CATSRSRDRVPGELFF.

This clone was recorded many times. The genes are TRBV19 and TRBJ1-2; D is uncertain. This CDR3 has 13 amino acids. V lost 11 bases, J lost 7 bases, and 20 bases lay in between. In germline, CDR1 is LNHDA, CDR2 SQIVND (reference sequence). The DNA of the CDR3 is TGTGCCTCCACGGGGTGGGTCGGGAGTGGCTACACCTTC. The encoded protein is CASTGWVGSGYTF.

This clone appeared many times. The rearrangement joins TRBV5-1 to TRBJ1-2, with D possibly TRBD1 on 6 matching bases. Germline V CDR1 and CDR2: SGHRS, YFSETQ. The V end lost 2 bases, the J end lost 5 bases, and 7 bases lay between the germline ends. The CDR3 length is 12 residues. The DNA of the CDR3 is TGCGCCAGCAGCTTACAGGGATATGGCTACACCTTC. This encodes CASSLQGYGYTF.

This clone was found many times. This chain joins TRBV19 and TRBJ2-6, with 9 bases matching TRBD1. From germline, CDR1 is LNHDA and CDR2 SQIVND (reference sequence). The CDR3 runs to 17 residues. With 9 bases clipped from V and 0 bases from J, the junction kept 9 bases outside the gene matches. CDR3 nucleotide sequence: TGTGCCAGCCTACCTGGGACAGGGATCTCTGGGGCCAACGTCCTGACTTTC. Translated: CASLPGTGISGANVLTF. Variable domain in full (rest from reference TRBV19 and TRBJ2-6): DGGITQSPKYLFRKEGQNVTLSCEQNLNHDAMYWYRQDPGQGLRLIYYSQIVNDFQKGDIAEGYSVSREKKESFPLTVTSAQKNPTAFYLCASLPGTGISGANVLTFGAGSRLTVL.

This clone was detected many times. The genes are TRBV7-9 and TRBJ2-7; the match to TRBD2 covers 8 bases. V dropped 4 bases and J dropped 0; count of bases not matched to a gene: 8. This CDR3 is built from 16 residues. Germline CDR1 is SEHNR and CDR2 is FQNEAQ (reference sequence). DNA for the CDR3: TGTGCCAGCAGCTCGTCAAGCGGGAGTAACTCCTACGAGCAGTACTTC. This encodes CASSSSSGSNSYEQYF.

This clone was recorded many times. The CDR3 DNA reads TGTGCCTGGCAGAAGCGGGAGGGCATCTACAATGAGCAGTTCTTC. Residues: CAWQKREGIYNEQFF. The chain uses TRBV30 and TRBJ2-1; 10 nucleotides agree with TRBD2. J lost 3 bases, V lost 5 bases, and 7 bases had no gene match. This CDR3 is built from 15 residues. Germline V CDR1 and CDR2: GTSNPN, SVGIG (reference sequence).

This clone was seen ten or more times. This chain joins TRBV19 and TRBJ1-1, with D possibly matching TRBD1 (6 bases). The germline CDR1 and CDR2 sequences are LNHDA and SQIVND (reference sequence). The CDR3 spans 13 residues. V lost 3 bases, J lost 5 bases, and 10 bases lay in between. CDR3 amino acids: CASSINRETEAFF. The CDR3 coding sequence is TGTGCCAGTAGTATTAACAGGGAAACTGAAGCTTTCTTT. The variable domain in full, with the rest retrieved from reference TRBV19 and TRBJ1-1, is DGGITQSPKYLFRKEGQNVTLSCEQNLNHDAMYWYRQDPGQGLRLIYYSQIVNDFQKGDIAEGYSVSREKKESFPLTVTSAQKNPTAFYLCASSINRETEAFFGQGTRLTVV.

This clone was detected many times. CDR3: CSVASGGPDTQYF. The CDR3 region has the DNA TGCAGCGTCGCTAGCGGGGGGCCAGATACGCAGTATTTT. The V and J genes are TRBV29-1 and TRBJ2-3; 11 bases match TRBD2. CDR3 length: 13 residues. V was pared by 6 bases and J by 4 bases, with 3 bases of the junction left unmatched. The germline gives CDR1 SQVTM, CDR2 ANQGSEA.

This clone has more than one count but fewer than ten. The J gene is TRBJ2-1, the V gene TRBV30, with TRBD2 matching over 9 bases. V lost 0 bases, J lost 4 bases, and 7 bases stayed unmatched. There are 16 residues in the CDR3. Germline CDR1 and CDR2: GTSNPN and SVGIG (reference sequence). This chain's CDR3 is CAWSVGLAGLYNEQFF. The CDR3 DNA reads as TGTGCCTGGAGTGTAGGCCTAGCGGGACTATACAATGAGCAGTTCTTC. The full variable domain, rest sourced from reference TRBV30 and TRBJ2-1, is SQTIHQWPATLVQPVGSPLSLECTVEGTSNPNLYWYRQAAGRGLQLLFYSVGIGQISSEVPQNLSASRPQDRQFILSSKKLLLSDSGFYLCAWSVGLAGLYNEQFFGPGTRLTVL.

This clone was found many times. This rearrangement joins TRBV19 to TRBJ2-1, with D unclear. The CDR3 length is 13 residues. Germline CDR1 is LNHDA and CDR2 is SQIVND (reference sequence). V lost 5 bases to trimming and J lost 1 base, with 6 bases between them. CDR3 nucleotide sequence: TGTGCCAGTAGTCCCCAATCCTACAATGAGCAGTTCTTC. The encoded protein is CASSPQSYNEQFF.

CDR3 sequence reads: CSARDLNTQYF. The CDR3 DNA is TGCAGTGCTAGAGATTTAAATACGCAGTATTTT. The V call is TRBV20-1, the J call TRBJ2-3; no clear D. Germline lookup yields CDR1 DFQATT and CDR2 SNEGSKA (reference sequence). Trimming stripped 0 bases from V and 7 bases from J, with 5 bases between. The CDR3 is 11 amino acids.

This clone was seen at least ten times. This rearrangement joins TRBV7-8 to TRBJ2-3; weak D call: TRBD2 (5 bases). V was cut by 5 bases and J by 0 bases, with 12 bases left in between. Germline CDR1 reads SGHVS; CDR2 reads FQNEAQ. This CDR3 contains 15 residues. CDR3 amino acids: CASSPRSGSTDTQYF. For the CDR3, the DNA is TGTGCCAGCAGCCCAAGGAGCGGTAGCACAGATACGCAGTATTTT.